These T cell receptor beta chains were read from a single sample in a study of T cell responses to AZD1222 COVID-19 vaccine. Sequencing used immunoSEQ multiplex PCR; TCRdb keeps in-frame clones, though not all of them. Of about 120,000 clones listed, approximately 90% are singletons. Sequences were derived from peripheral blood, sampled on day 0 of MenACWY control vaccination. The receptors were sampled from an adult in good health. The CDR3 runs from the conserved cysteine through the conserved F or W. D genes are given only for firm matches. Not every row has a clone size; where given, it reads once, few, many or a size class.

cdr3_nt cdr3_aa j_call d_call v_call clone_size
TGTGCCAGCAGTTTATTGGGGAGGACCAATGAAGCTTTCTTT CASSLLGRTNEAFF TRBJ1-1 - TRBV28 -
TGTGCCAGCAGCCCTGGGGGACTAGCGGGAGCCGAGCAGTTCTTC CASSPGGLAGAEQFF TRBJ2-1 TRBD2 TRBV11-3 few
TGTGCCAGCAGCCCTAGGGACAGGGTGGAAAAACTGTTTTTT CASSPRDRVEKLFF TRBJ1-4 TRBD1 TRBV3-1/TRBV3-2 -
TGCGCCAGCAGCCAGGGACAGGGAATTGGCTACACCTTC CASSQGQGIGYTF TRBJ1-2 TRBD1 TRBV5-1 -
TGTGCCAGCAGCTTACTCTTCGATGGCTACACCTTC CASSLLFDGYTF TRBJ1-2 - TRBV7-9 -
TGTGCCAGCAGTTACGGTCGGGCCACACACACAGATACGCAGTATTTT CASSYGRATHTDTQYF TRBJ2-3 - TRBV6-5 -
TGCGCCAGCACCGTCGGGGGCGCAGATACGCAGTATTTT CASTVGGADTQYF TRBJ2-3 - TRBV10-2 -
TGCGCCAGCAGCTCATGGACAGGGGAAGAGACCCAGTACTTC CASSSWTGEETQYF TRBJ2-5 TRBD1 TRBV5-1 -
TGTGCCAGCAGCCCGGGAGGGGCCCTCCGCTCCTACAATGAGCAGTTCTTC CASSPGGALRSYNEQFF TRBJ2-1 TRBD2 TRBV13 -
TGTGCCAGCAGCCCCGCCAGCTCTGGAAACACCATATATTTT CASSPASSGNTIYF TRBJ1-3 - TRBV11-2 -
TGTGCCAGCAGCTTAGGAAGGGGGGGGGATTCACCCCTCCACTTT CASSLGRGGDSPLHF TRBJ1-6 - TRBV7-2 -